The source of this T cell receptor beta chain is a study of shared clonotypes between healthy human individuals. Findings and limits, study-wide: As a rule, naive subsets had a larger estimated richness than memory subsets. Around 5% of naive CD4 clonotypes were shared across a few donors.

The CDR3 has 15 residues. Unmatched junction bases numbered 2, after V lost 0 bases and J lost 7 bases. Germline V gene lookup returns CDR1 WNHNN and CDR2 SYGVQD (reference sequence). Points on this clone: The antigen is not known.

Donors were Caucasian adults residing in Nashville, Tennessee, USA. Authors' methods: Junction-only sequences produced by ImmunoSEQ had no quality scores, so filtering differed. Sequencing used immunoSEQ multiplex PCR; TCRdb keeps in-frame clones, though not all of them. D and trimming were read from the DNA, whereas the V and J calls and clone size are those reported in that table. Of fewer than 3 million clones in the sample, 92% were seen once. This TCR was sampled from a young man in good health. Some clones in this sample may be carry-over from other donors' samples. Sequenced material: naive CD4+ T cells from PBMCs. The subset is: CD45RA+ positively selected. The chain joins TRBV10-1 to TRBJ1-4; 10 bases map to TRBD1. DNA for the CDR3: TGCGCCAGCAGTGAGTCTGGGACAGGGGTTGAAAAACTGTTTTTT. Translation: CASSESGTGVEKLFF.